The present T cell receptor beta chain was sequenced within a study of OX40 agonist ivuxolimab in advanced cancers. Findings and limits, study-wide: The authors did not determine the antigen specificity of the expanded peripheral T cells. Both CD4+ and CD8+ T cell populations in blood had undergone clonal expansion by week 6 at 0.1 to 3.0 mg/kg.

Autoimmune disease history or systemic immunosuppression disqualified patients. Libraries were prepared by immunoSEQ multiplex PCR; TCRdb keeps only in-frame clonotypes and omits some of them. The sample shows about 69,000 clones, 80% to 95% of them seen only once. The trim removed 2 bases at V and 9 bases at J, leaving 10 bases unmatched. Germline V gene data show CDR1 as KGHSH and CDR2 as LQKENI. This CDR3 is built from 15 residues. This clone has only one observation. The antigen is not known. This chain joins TRBV18 and TRBJ2-1, with 7 bases identical to TRBD2. The sample was CD4+ or CD8+ T cells sorted from blood, taken in a trial of the OX40 agonist ivuxolimab. The TCR was taken from an adult with an advanced solid tumor such as melanoma, head and neck, liver or kidney cancer. CDR3 sequence: CASSPWGGEVTEQFF. In nucleotides, the CDR3 is TGTGCCAGCTCACCATGGGGGGGAGAAGTCACTGAGCAGTTCTTC.